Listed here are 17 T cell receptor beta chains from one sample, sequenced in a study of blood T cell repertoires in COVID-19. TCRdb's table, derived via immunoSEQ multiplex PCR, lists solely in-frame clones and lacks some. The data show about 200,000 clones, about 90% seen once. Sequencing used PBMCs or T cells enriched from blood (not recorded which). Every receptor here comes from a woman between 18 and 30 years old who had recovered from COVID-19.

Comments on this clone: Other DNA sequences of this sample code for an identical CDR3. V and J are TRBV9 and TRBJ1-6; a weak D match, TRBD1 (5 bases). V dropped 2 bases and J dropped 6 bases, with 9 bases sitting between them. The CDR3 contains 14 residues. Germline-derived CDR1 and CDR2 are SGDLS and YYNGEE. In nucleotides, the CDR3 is TGTGCCAGCAGCGTCTCCGGGGGTAATTCACCCCTCCACTTT. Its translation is CASSVSGGNSPLHF. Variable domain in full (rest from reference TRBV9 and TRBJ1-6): DSGVTQTPKHLITATGQRVTLRCSPRSGDLSVYWYQQSLDQGLQFLIQYYNGEERAKGNILERFSAQQFPDLHSELNLSSLELGDSALYFCASSVSGGNSPLHFGNGTRLTVT.

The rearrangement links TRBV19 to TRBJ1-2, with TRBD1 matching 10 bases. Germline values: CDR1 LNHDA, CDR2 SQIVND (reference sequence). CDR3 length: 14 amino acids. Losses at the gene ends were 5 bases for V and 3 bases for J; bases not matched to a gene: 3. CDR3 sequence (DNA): TGTGCCAGTAGTTGGGACAGGGGCGACTATGGCTACACCTTC. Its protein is CASSWDRGDYGYTF. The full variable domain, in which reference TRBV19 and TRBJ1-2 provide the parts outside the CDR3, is DGGITQSPKYLFRKEGQNVTLSCEQNLNHDAMYWYRQDPGQGLRLIYYSQIVNDFQKGDIAEGYSVSREKKESFPLTVTSAQKNPTAFYLCASSWDRGDYGYTFGSGTRLTVV.

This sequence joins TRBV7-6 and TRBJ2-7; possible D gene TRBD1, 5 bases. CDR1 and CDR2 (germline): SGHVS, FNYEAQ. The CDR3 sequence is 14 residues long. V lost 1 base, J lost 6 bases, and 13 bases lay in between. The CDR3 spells CASSLEPLGAEQYF. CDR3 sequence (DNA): TGTGCCAGCAGCTTAGAACCGTTAGGGGCCGAGCAGTACTTC. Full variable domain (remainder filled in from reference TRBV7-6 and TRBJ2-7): GAGVSQSPRYKVTKRGQDVALRCDPISGHVSLYWYRQALGQGPEFLTYFNYEAQQDKSGLPNDRFSAERPEGSISTLTIQRTEQRDSAMYRCASSLEPLGAEQYFGPGTRLTVT.

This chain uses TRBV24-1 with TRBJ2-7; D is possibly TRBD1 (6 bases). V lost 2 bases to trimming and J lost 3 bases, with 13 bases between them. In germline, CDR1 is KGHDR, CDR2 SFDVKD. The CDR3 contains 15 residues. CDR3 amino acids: CATSDSQGPNYEQYF. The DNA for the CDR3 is TGTGCCACCAGTGATTCACAGGGCCCGAACTACGAGCAGTACTTC.

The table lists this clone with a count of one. CDR3 sequence: CASSQDLDTQYF. Here the CDR3 DNA reads TGTGCCAGCAGCCAAGATCTAGATACGCAGTATTTT. The rearrangement links TRBV3-1 (or the pseudogene TRBV3-2) to TRBJ2-3; no clear D gene. The V end was cut by 0 bases, the J end by 5 bases, with 3 bases between. This CDR3 comprises 12 residues. The V gene's germline CDR1 is LGHDT and CDR2 YNNKEL (reference sequence).

The CDR3, as DNA: TGTGCCAGCTCCTCCTCGGACTCTTATAATTCACCCCTCCACTTT. Translation: CASSSSDSYNSPLHF. This chain connects TRBV18 to TRBJ1-6; D remains ambiguous. The V gene lost 6 bases and the J gene lost 4 bases, with 13 bases spanning the gap. The length of the CDR3 is 15 residues. Germline V gene data show CDR1 as KGHSH and CDR2 as LQKENI.

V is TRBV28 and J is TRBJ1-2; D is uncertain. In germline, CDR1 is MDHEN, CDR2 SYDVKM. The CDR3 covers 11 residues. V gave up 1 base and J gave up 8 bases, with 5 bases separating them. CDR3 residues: CASSLLGGYTF. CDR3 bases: TGTGCCAGCAGTTTATTGGGCGGCTACACCTTC.

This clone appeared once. This CDR3 is CASSQGDRGAYGYTF. The CDR3, as DNA: TGTGCCAGCAGCCAAGGGGACAGGGGCGCCTATGGCTACACCTTC. The rearrangement uses TRBV3-1 (or the pseudogene TRBV3-2) and TRBJ1-2, with 10 bases matching TRBD1. The CDR3 totals 15 residues. Germline CDR1 reads LGHDT; CDR2 reads YNNKEL (reference sequence). V gave up 1 base and J gave up 4 bases; unmatched junction bases: 3.

The CDR3 DNA sequence: TGTGCCAGCAGCGCAGGGATCATGAACACTGAAGCTTTCTTT. It translates to CASSAGIMNTEAFF. This chain uses TRBV11-2 with TRBJ1-1; possibly TRBD1 for D (5 bases). Germline values: CDR1 SGHAT, CDR2 FQNNGV. V dropped 5 bases and J dropped 0 bases, with 10 bases sitting between them. The CDR3 loop spans 14 amino acids. Based on the CDR3 plus reference TRBV11-2 and TRBJ1-1, the full variable domain is EAGVAQSPRYKIIEKRQSVAFWCNPISGHATLYWYQQILGQGPKLLIQFQNNGVVDDSQLPKDRFSAERLKGVDSTLKIQPAKLEDSAVYLCASSAGIMNTEAFFGQGTRLTVV.

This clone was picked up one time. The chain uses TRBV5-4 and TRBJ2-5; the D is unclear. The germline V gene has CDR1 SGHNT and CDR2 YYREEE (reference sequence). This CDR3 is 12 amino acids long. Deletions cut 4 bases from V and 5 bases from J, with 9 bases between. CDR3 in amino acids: CASSLGVETQYF. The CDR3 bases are TGTGCCAGCAGCCTCGGAGTTGAGACCCAGTACTTC.

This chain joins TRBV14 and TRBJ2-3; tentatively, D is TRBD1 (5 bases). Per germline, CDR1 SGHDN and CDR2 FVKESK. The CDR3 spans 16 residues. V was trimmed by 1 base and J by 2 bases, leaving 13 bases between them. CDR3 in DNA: TGTGCCAGCAGCCAAGGACAGAGAATAGCCACAGATACGCAGTATTTT. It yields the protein CASSQGQRIATDTQYF. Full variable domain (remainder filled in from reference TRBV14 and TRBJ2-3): EAGVTQFPSHSVIEKGQTVTLRCDPISGHDNLYWYRRVMGKEIKFLLHFVKESKQDESGMPNNRFLAERTGGTYSTLKVQPAELEDSGVYFCASSQGQRIATDTQYFGPGTRLTVL.

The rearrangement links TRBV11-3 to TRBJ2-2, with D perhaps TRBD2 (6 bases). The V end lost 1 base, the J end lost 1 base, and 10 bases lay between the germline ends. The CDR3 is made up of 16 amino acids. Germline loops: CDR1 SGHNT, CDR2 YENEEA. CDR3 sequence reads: CASSLVSGGNTGELFF. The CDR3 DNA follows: TGTGCCAGCAGCTTAGTTTCCGGGGGGAACACCGGGGAGCTGTTTTTT.

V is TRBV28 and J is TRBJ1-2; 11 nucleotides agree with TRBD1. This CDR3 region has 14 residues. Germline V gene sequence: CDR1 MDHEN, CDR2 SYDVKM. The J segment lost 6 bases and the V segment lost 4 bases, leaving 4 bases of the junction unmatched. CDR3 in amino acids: CASSWTGGSDGYTF. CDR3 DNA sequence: TGTGCCAGCAGTTGGACAGGGGGCTCGGATGGCTACACCTTC.

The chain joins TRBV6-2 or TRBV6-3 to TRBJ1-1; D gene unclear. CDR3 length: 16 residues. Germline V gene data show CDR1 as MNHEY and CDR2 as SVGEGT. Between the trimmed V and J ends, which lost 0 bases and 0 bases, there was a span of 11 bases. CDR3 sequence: CASSYSRSAMNTEAFF. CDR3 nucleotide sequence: TGTGCCAGCAGTTACTCGAGATCTGCAATGAACACTGAAGCTTTCTTT.

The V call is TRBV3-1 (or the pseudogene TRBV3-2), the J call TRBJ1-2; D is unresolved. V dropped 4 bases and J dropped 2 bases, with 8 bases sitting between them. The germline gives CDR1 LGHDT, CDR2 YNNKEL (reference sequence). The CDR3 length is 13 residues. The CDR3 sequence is CASSPGSNYGYTF. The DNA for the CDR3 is TGTGCCAGCAGCCCCGGGAGCAACTATGGCTACACCTTC.

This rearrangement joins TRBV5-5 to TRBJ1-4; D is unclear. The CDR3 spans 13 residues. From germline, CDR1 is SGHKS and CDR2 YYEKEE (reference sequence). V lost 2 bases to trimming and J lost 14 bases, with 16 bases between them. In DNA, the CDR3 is TGTGCCAGCAGCTTCAGCGACGCCGTAACCCTGTTTTTT. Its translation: CASSFSDAVTLFF.

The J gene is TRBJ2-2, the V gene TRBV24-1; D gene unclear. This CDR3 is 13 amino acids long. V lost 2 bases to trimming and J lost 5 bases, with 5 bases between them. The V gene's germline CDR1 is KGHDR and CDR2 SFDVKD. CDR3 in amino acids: CATSDYTTGELFF. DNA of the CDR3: TGTGCCACCAGTGATTACACAACCGGGGAGCTGTTTTTT.